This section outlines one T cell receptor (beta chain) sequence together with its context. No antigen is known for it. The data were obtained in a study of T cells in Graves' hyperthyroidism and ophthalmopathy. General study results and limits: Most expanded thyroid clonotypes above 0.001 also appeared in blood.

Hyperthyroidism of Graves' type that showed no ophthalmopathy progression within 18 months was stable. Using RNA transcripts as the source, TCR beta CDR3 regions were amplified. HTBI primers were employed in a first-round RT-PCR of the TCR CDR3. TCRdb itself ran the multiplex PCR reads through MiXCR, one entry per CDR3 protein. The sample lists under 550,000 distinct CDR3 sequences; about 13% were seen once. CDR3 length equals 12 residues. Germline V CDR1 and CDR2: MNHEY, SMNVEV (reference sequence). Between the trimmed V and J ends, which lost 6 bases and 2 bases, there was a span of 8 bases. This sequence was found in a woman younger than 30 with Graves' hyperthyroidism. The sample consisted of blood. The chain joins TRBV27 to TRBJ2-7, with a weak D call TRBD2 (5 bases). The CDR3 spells CASSGLAYEQYF. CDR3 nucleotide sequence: TGTGCCAGCAGCGGACTGGCCTACGAGCAGTACTTC.